A single sample gave rise to the 18 T cell receptor beta chains below, sequenced in a study of response to subunit inactivated influenza vaccine. Each CDR3 protein is one row after TCRdb ran MiXCR on the RT-PCR reads. This sample yields some 500,000 distinct CDR3 sequences, of which about 25% are seen a single time; about 1.9% belongs to the top ten. This specimen consisted of CD4+ T cells sorted from PBMCs, obtained around 5 days after vaccination. These receptors originate from a man aged 50-60 years who received an inactivated influenza vaccine.

The V gene is TRBV29-1, the J gene TRBJ2-1; 7 bases map to TRBD1. There are 12 residues in the CDR3. V lost 2 bases to trimming and J lost 8 bases; unmatched junction nucleotides: 3. Germline CDR1 SQVTM, CDR2 ANQGSEA. In nucleotides, the CDR3 is TGCAGCGTTGAACCGACAGGGTATGAGCAGTTCTTC. Translating gives CSVEPTGYEQFF.

There are many counts of this clonotype. The chain recombines TRBV29-1 with TRBJ2-1; either TRBD1 or TRBD2 may fit D (7 bases each). Germline V gene sequence: CDR1 SQVTM, CDR2 ANQGSEA. Trimming removed 6 bases from V and 7 bases from J, with 19 bases in between. This CDR3 comprises 14 residues. The CDR3 protein is CSVVRDRAGNEQFF. DNA of the CDR3: TGCAGCGTAGTCCGGGACAGAGCGGGAAATGAGCAGTTCTTC.

The rearrangement links TRBV10-3 to TRBJ2-7; unclear D gene. The V gene lost 10 bases and the J gene lost 4 bases, with 14 bases spanning the gap. CDR3 size: 12 residues. CDR1 is ENHRY, CDR2 SYGVKD, per germline. CDR3 sequence reads: CATGRTAYEQYF. The CDR3 coding sequence is TGTGCCACCGGTCGAACGGCTTACGAGCAGTACTTC.

This clonotype was seen a few times. The chain joins TRBV20-1 to TRBJ2-3, with 11 bases identical to TRBD2. Germline loops: CDR1 DFQATT, CDR2 SNEGSKA (reference sequence). The CDR3 is 16 amino acids. Trimming removed 1 base from V and 2 bases from J; junction bases left unmatched: 5. DNA of the CDR3: TGCAGTGCTAGAGTGGGGACTAGCGGATACACAGATACGCAGTATTTT. Translating it yields CSARVGTSGYTDTQYF.

The V and J genes are TRBV7-2 and TRBJ1-2; D call uncertain. V lost 6 bases, J lost 0 bases, and 8 bases lay in between. The germline V gene has CDR1 SGHTA and CDR2 FQGNSA. There are 13 residues in the CDR3. In nucleotides, the CDR3 is TGTGCCAGCAGTCAAAGGGCTAACTATGGCTACACCTTC. It translates to CASSQRANYGYTF.

The genes are TRBV7-2 and TRBJ2-2, with D unresolved. This CDR3 has 14 amino acids. The V and J ends lost 5 bases and 0 bases respectively, with 7 bases between them. Germline-derived CDR1 and CDR2 are SGHTA and FQGNSA. The CDR3 DNA follows: TGTGCCAGCAGCGCACAGACGAACACCGGGGAGCTGTTTTTT. Its translation: CASSAQTNTGELFF.

The CDR3 DNA reads as TGTGCCAGCAGCGTATTAGTGAACACCGGGGAGCTGTTTTTT. Amino acid sequence: CASSVLVNTGELFF. This rearrangement joins TRBV9 to TRBJ2-2; D gene unclear. CDR3 size: 14 residues. Trimming took 1 base from V and 1 from J, leaving 5 bases between them. Germline loops: CDR1 SGDLS, CDR2 YYNGEE. Drawing the rest from reference TRBV9 and TRBJ2-2, the complete variable domain is DSGVTQTPKHLITATGQRVTLRCSPRSGDLSVYWYQQSLDQGLQFLIQYYNGEERAKGNILERFSAQQFPDLHSELNLSSLELGDSALYFCASSVLVNTGELFFGEGSRLTVL.

This clonotype was seen more than once but under ten times. The rearrangement joins TRBV20-1 to TRBJ2-1, with D hard to call. V was pared by 0 bases and J by 0 bases, with 12 bases between. The germline V gene encodes CDR1 DFQATT and CDR2 SNEGSKA (reference sequence). This CDR3 is built from 16 residues. Here the CDR3 DNA reads TGCAGTGCTAGAGACCGACAAGAATACTCCTACAATGAGCAGTTCTTC. Protein product: CSARDRQEYSYNEQFF.

This chain links TRBV3-1 with TRBJ2-1, with 7 bases matching TRBD1. This CDR3 region has 17 residues. J gave up 5 bases and V 1 base, and 11 bases lay outside the gene matches. CDR1 LGHDT and CDR2 YNNKEL come from the germline V gene (reference sequence). Here the CDR3 reads CASSQGAGRGIHNEQFF. In DNA, the CDR3 is TGTGCCAGCAGCCAAGGGGCCGGCAGGGGGATTCACAATGAGCAGTTCTTC.

The chain is built from TRBV10-3 and TRBJ2-3; 9 bases align to TRBD2. Per the germline V gene, CDR1 is ENHRY and CDR2 is SYGVKD. The CDR3 length is 18 residues. The J segment lost 1 base and the V segment lost 8 bases, leaving 16 bases of the junction unmatched. The CDR3, as DNA: TGTGCCATCGGTACCGGACTAGCGAGCCCCTTGCGCACAGATACGCAGTATTTT. Its protein is CAIGTGLASPLRTDTQYF.

The chain has TRBV7-8 and TRBJ1-4, with 8 positions matching TRBD1. Germline V gives CDR1 SGHVS, CDR2 FQNEAQ. Germline trimming cut 3 bases from V and 5 bases from J; bases unmatched to any gene: 5. The length of the CDR3 is 15 residues. CDR3 in DNA: TGTGCCAGCAGCTTGAGGACAGGGAGGAATGAAAAACTGTTTTTT. Translating gives CASSLRTGRNEKLFF. The full variable domain, rest sourced from reference TRBV7-8 and TRBJ1-4, is GAGVSQSPRYKVAKRGQDVALRCDPISGHVSLFWYQQALGQGPEFLTYFQNEAQLDKSGLPSDRFFAERPEGSVSTLKIQRTQQEDSAVYLCASSLRTGRNEKLFFGSGTQLSVL.

This clonotype appeared a few times. The V and J genes are TRBV4-3 and TRBJ2-5; a possible D gene is TRBD1 (6 bases). The CDR3 sequence is 12 residues long. From germline, CDR1 is LGHNA and CDR2 YSLEER. Trimming took 0 bases from V and 9 from J, leaving 8 bases between them. The CDR3 region is CASSQEWGPQYF. CDR3 nucleotide sequence: TGCGCCAGCAGCCAAGAATGGGGGCCCCAGTACTTC.

This chain uses TRBV6-2 or TRBV6-3 with TRBJ2-1, with 7 bases that match TRBD2. CDR1 and CDR2 (germline): MNHEY, SVGEGT. Trimming cost V 6 bases and J 7 bases; bases outside gene matches: 9. The CDR3 consists of 14 residues. The CDR3 nucleotides are TGTGCCAGCAGCCGGCGGAGGGAGGGTAATGAGCAGTTCTTC. As protein: CASSRRREGNEQFF.

This rearrangement joins TRBV14 to TRBJ2-1, with 10 positions matching TRBD2. J was trimmed by 7 bases and V by 1 base; bases with no gene match: 7. The CDR3 contains 16 residues. Germline-derived CDR1 and CDR2 are SGHDN and FVKESK. DNA for the CDR3: TGTGCCAGCAGCCAAGCGGGTAGCGGGAGGATAAATGAGCAGTTCTTC. This encodes CASSQAGSGRINEQFF.

This clonotype turned up a few times. The chain joins TRBV11-3 to TRBJ2-3; tentative D call: TRBD1 (6 bases). Germline CDR1 is SGHNT and CDR2 is YENEEA. This CDR3 is 16 amino acids long. The V and J ends lost 0 bases and 1 base respectively, with 11 bases between them. Here the CDR3 reads CASSLDTGIGTDTQYF. The CDR3 DNA reads as TGTGCCAGCAGCTTAGATACAGGGATAGGCACAGATACGCAGTATTTT.

The chain joins TRBV14 to TRBJ2-1; 7 positions match TRBD1. The CDR3 has 15 residues. Germline assignment: CDR1 SGHDN and CDR2 FVKESK. The V gene end was trimmed by 1 base and the J gene end by 3 bases; junction bases not matched to a gene: 3. The CDR3 is CASSQVRDSYNEQFF. CDR3 nucleotide sequence: TGTGCCAGCAGCCAAGTTAGGGACAGCTACAATGAGCAGTTCTTC.

The sample holds many counts of this clonotype. At one end the junction does not follow the germline gene, possibly because of a read error. This sequence joins TRBV5-1 and TRBJ2-6; D is unclear. In germline, CDR1 is SGHRS, CDR2 YFSETQ. The CDR3 totals 15 residues. CDR3 loop: CASSLDGSGANVLTF. For the CDR3, the DNA is TGTGCCAGCAGCTTGGATGGCTCTGGGGCCAACGTCCTGACTTTC. Supplemented by reference TRBV5-1 and TRBJ2-6, the full variable domain reads KAGVTQTPRYLIKTRGQQVTLSCSPISGHRSVSWYQQTPGQGLQFLFEYFSETQRNKGNFPGRFSGRQFSNSRSEMNVSTLELGDSALYLCASSLDGSGANVLTFGAGSRLTVL.

The chain has TRBV18 and TRBJ2-5, with D unresolved. Germline CDR1 KGHSH, CDR2 LQKENI. V was pared by 4 bases and J by 0 bases, with 3 bases between. The CDR3 runs 12 residues. The CDR3 reads CASSQNQETQYF. DNA for the CDR3: TGTGCCAGCTCACAGAACCAAGAGACCCAGTACTTC. Drawing the rest from reference TRBV18 and TRBJ2-5, the complete variable domain is NAGVMQNPRHLVRRRGQEARLRCSPMKGHSHVYWYRQLPEEGLKFMVYLQKENIIDESGMPKERFSAEFPKEGPSILRIQQVVRGDSAAYFCASSQNQETQYFGPGTRLLVL.